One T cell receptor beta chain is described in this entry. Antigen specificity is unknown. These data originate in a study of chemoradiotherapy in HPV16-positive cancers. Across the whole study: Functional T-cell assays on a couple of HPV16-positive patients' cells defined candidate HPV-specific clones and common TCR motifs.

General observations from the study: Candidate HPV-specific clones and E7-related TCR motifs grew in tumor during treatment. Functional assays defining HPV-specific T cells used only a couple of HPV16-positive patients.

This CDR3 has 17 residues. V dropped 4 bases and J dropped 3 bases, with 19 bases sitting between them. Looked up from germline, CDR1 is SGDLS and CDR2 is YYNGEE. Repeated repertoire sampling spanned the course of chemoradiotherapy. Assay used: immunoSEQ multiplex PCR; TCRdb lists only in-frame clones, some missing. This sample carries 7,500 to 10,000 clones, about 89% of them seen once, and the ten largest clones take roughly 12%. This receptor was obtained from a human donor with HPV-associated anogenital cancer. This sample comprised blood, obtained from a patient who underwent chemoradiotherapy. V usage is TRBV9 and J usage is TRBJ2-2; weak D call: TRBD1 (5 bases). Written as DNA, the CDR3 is TGTGCCAGCAGCCCGAGTCTCATTGGGGCGTACACCGGGGAGCTGTTTTTT. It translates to CASSPSLIGAYTGELFF.